A single sample gave rise to the 12 T cell receptor beta chains below, sequenced in a study of Ad26.COV2.S vaccination and SARS-CoV-2 variants. The method was immunoSEQ multiplex PCR; TCRdb's version includes in-frame clones alone and lacks a portion of them. There are 350,000 to 400,000 clones in the sample; around 85% occur only once, and approximately 3.7% lies in the top ten. Treatment noted: roughly 20 received Ad26.COV2.S at low or high dose, single or two shots; about 5 received placebo; per-sample allocation not given. The samples were gathered on day 63 after the first injection of vaccine or placebo. Specimen: peripheral blood, collected in a trial of Ad26.COV2.S vaccine versus placebo. These receptor sequences come from a person between 18 and 65 years old who received the Ad26.COV2.S COVID-19 vaccine or a placebo.

J is TRBJ2-2 and V is TRBV12-1; the table's D call, TRBD2, has no DNA check behind it. TRBV12-1 is deemed a pseudogene. This CDR3 has 18 residues. CDR3 residues: CARSFARRWGGRTGELFF. For the CDR3, the DNA is TGTGCCCGCAGCTTTGCGCGGCGGTGGGGGGGGCGCACCGGGGAGCTGTTTTTT.

The V call is TRBV30, the J call TRBJ2-2; D uncertain. Germline V gene lookup returns CDR1 GTSNPN and CDR2 SVGIG (reference sequence). The CDR3 is made up of 10 amino acids. Trimming took 2 bases from V and 8 from J, leaving 3 bases between them. Written as DNA, the CDR3 is TGTGCCTGGAGTCTGGGGGAGCTGTTTTTT. Residues: CAWSLGELFF.

The V gene is TRBV10-3, the J gene TRBJ1-1; 10 bases match TRBD1. J was trimmed by 5 bases and V by 6 bases; bases with no gene match: 3. Germline CDR1 reads ENHRY; CDR2 reads SYGVKD. This CDR3 contains 13 residues. The CDR3 DNA is TGTGCCATCAGGGACAGGGGGGATACTGAAGCTTTCTTT. Amino acid sequence: CAIRDRGDTEAFF.

This chain's CDR3 is CASSLGWTGVDGYTF. The CDR3 DNA sequence: TGTGCCAGCAGCTTGGGATGGACAGGGGTCGATGGCTACACCTTC. J is TRBJ1-2 and V is TRBV5-4, with 9 positions matching TRBD1. Germline CDR1 is SGHNT and CDR2 is YYREEE (reference sequence). Germline trimming cut 0 bases from V and 6 bases from J; bases unmatched to any gene: 6. This CDR3 has 15 residues.

The chain recombines TRBV2 with TRBJ2-5; 8 bases match TRBD1. CDR1 and CDR2 (germline): SNHLY, FYNNEI. CDR3 size: 13 residues. V dropped 4 bases and J dropped 4; count of bases not matched to a gene: 2. CDR3 DNA: TGTGCCAGCAGTGGACAGGGGAGAGAGACCCAGTACTTC. This codes for CASSGQGRETQYF.

In DNA, the CDR3 is TGTGCCAGCAGACTGACAGGGGGCAATCAGCCCCAGCATTTT. Translation: CASRLTGGNQPQHF. This chain joins TRBV6-5 and TRBJ1-5; 8 positions agree with TRBD1. CDR3 size: 14 residues. CDR1 MNHEY and CDR2 SVGAGI come from the germline V gene. The J segment lost 2 bases and the V segment lost 6 bases, leaving 3 bases of the junction unmatched.

The rearrangement links TRBV7-6 to TRBJ2-2; D unclear. V dropped 4 bases and J dropped 2 bases, with 5 bases sitting between them. Germline V lookup: CDR1 SGHVS, CDR2 FNYEAQ. This CDR3 region has 13 residues. CDR3 coding DNA: TGTGCCAGCAGCTCAGATAACACCGGGGAGCTGTTTTTT. It specifies CASSSDNTGELFF.

This chain links TRBV3-1 (or the pseudogene TRBV3-2) with TRBJ2-7; 10 positions agree with TRBD1. Germline V lookup: CDR1 LGHDT, CDR2 YNNKEL (reference sequence). The CDR3 loop spans 14 amino acids. Germline trimming cut 4 bases from V and 6 bases from J; bases unmatched to any gene: 6. The CDR3 coding sequence is TGTGCCAGCAGCCCGACAGGGGGCTCAGGCGAGCAGTACTTC. Translating gives CASSPTGGSGEQYF.

The chain is built from TRBV15 and TRBJ2-1, with D perhaps assigned TRBD1 or TRBD2 (5 bases each). Germline lookup yields CDR1 LNHNV and CDR2 YYDKDF (reference sequence). The CDR3 length is 18 residues. V was trimmed by 0 bases and J by 2 bases, leaving 17 bases between them. In nucleotides, the CDR3 is TGTGCCACCAGCAGAGAAACGCCGGGACGCCTGGCCTACAATGAGCAGTTCTTC. Amino acids: CATSRETPGRLAYNEQFF.

The CDR3 spells CASSSSGSSGEKLFF. The CDR3 DNA is TGTGCCAGCAGCTCAAGCGGGTCCTCGGGTGAAAAACTGTTTTTT. V usage is TRBV11-1 and J usage is TRBJ1-4; unclear D gene. The CDR3 sequence is 15 residues long. Trimming took 4 bases from V and 7 from J, leaving 16 bases between them. Germline V gene data show CDR1 as SGHAT and CDR2 as FQDESV (reference sequence).

The chain recombines TRBV4-3 with TRBJ2-1; the D gene is possibly TRBD1 (6 bases). Looked up from germline, CDR1 is LGHNA and CDR2 is YSLEER. The CDR3 spans 13 residues. Trimming cost V 4 bases and J 6 bases, with 10 bases left between them. The CDR3 loop is CASSPGRGNEQFF. In DNA form, the CDR3 reads TGCGCCAGCAGCCCAGGCAGGGGCAATGAGCAGTTCTTC.

The chain uses TRBV4-1 and TRBJ2-7; D is possibly TRBD1 (6 bases). CDR1 is MGHRA, CDR2 YSYEKL, per germline. The CDR3 totals 14 residues. V was clipped by 4 bases and J by 2 bases, with 12 bases between them. The CDR3 DNA is TGCGCCAGCAGCCGCTGGGACAAGCCCTACGAGCAGTACTTC. Translation gives CASSRWDKPYEQYF.